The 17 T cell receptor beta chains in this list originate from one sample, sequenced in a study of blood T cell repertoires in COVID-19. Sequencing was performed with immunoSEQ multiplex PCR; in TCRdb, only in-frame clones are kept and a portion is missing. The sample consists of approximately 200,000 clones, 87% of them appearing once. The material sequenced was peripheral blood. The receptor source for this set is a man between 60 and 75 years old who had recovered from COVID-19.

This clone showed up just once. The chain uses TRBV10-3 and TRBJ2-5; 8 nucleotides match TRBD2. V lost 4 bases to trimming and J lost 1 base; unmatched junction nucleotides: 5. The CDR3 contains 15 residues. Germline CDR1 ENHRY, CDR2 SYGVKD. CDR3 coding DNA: TGTGCCATCAGTGTAGGCGGGGGGACCCAAGAGACCCAGTACTTC. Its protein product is CAISVGGGTQETQYF.

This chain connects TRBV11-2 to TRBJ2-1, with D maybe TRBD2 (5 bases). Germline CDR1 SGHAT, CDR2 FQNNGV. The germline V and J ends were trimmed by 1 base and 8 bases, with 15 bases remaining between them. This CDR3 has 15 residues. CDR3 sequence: CASSLVSGPSDEQFF. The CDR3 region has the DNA TGTGCCAGCAGCTTAGTAAGCGGACCATCGGATGAGCAGTTCTTC. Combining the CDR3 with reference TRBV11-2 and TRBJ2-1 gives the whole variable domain EAGVAQSPRYKIIEKRQSVAFWCNPISGHATLYWYQQILGQGPKLLIQFQNNGVVDDSQLPKDRFSAERLKGVDSTLKIQPAKLEDSAVYLCASSLVSGPSDEQFFGPGTRLTVL.

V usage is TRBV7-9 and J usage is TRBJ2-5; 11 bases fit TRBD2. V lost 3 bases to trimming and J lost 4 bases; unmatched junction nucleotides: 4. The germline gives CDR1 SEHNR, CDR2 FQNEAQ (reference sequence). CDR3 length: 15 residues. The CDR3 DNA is TGTGCCAGCAGCTTTGGGCTAGCGGGGGGAGAGACCCAGTACTTC. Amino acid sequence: CASSFGLAGGETQYF.

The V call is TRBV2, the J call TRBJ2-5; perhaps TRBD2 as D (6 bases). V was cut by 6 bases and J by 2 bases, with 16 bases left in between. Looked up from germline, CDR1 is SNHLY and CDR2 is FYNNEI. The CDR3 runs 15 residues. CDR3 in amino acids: CASRGPGDWQETQYF. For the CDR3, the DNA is TGTGCCAGCAGGGGGCCGGGGGACTGGCAAGAGACCCAGTACTTC.

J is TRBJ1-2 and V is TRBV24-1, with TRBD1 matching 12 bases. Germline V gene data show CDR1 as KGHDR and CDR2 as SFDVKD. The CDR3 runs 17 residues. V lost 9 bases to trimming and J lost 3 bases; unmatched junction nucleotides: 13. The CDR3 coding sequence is TGTGCCACCTCCGGGGCCGGGACAGGGGGCGCCGACTATGGCTACACCTTC. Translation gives CATSGAGTGGADYGYTF.

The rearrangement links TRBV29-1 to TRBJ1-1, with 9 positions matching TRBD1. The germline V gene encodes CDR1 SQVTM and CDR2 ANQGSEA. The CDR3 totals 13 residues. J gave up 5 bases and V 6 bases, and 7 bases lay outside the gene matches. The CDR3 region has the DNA TGCAGCGTCCTGGGACAGGGTGGGACTGAAGCTTTCTTT. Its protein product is CSVLGQGGTEAFF.

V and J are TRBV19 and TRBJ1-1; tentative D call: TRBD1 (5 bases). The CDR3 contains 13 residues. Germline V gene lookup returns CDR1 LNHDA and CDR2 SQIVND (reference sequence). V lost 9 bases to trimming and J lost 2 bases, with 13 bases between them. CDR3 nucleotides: TGTGCCAGCCGGACACCGTTCAACACTGAAGCTTTCTTT. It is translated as CASRTPFNTEAFF.

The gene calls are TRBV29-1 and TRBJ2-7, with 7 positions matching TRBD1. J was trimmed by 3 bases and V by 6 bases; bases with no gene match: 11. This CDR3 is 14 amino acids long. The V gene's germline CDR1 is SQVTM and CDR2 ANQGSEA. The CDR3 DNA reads TGCAGCGTCCTCGCCGGGACAGCATACTACGAGCAGTACTTC. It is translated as CSVLAGTAYYEQYF.

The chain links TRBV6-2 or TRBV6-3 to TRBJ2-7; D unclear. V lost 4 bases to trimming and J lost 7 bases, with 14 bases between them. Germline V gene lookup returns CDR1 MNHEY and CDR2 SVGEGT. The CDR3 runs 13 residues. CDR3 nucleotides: TGTGCCAGCAGTTTCGGAGCTGAAAATGAGCAGTACTTC. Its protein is CASSFGAENEQYF.

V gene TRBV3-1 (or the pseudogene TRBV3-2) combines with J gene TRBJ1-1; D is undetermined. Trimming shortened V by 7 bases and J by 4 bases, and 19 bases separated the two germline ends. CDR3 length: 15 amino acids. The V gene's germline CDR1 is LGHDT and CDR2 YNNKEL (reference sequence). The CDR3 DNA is TGTGCCAGCACAAACCGGGCCAAAGAGGGCACTGAAGCTTTCTTT. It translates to CASTNRAKEGTEAFF.

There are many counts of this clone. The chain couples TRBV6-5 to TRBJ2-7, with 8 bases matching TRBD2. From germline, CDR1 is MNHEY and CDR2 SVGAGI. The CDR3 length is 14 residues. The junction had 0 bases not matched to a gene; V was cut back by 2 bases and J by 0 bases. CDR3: CASSYGTSSYEQYF. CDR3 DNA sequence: TGTGCCAGCAGTTACGGGACTAGCTCCTACGAGCAGTACTTC.

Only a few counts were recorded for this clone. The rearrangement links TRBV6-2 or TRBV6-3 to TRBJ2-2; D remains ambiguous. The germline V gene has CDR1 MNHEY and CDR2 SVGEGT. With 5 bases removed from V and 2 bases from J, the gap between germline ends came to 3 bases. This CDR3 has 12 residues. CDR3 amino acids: CASSTNTGELFF. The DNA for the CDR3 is TGTGCCAGCAGTACTAACACCGGGGAGCTGTTTTTT.

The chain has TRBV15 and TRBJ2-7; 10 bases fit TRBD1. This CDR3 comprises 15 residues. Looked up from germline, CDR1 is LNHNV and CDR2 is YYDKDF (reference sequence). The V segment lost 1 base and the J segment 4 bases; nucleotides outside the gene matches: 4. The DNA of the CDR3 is TGTGCCACCAGCAGAGTGGACAGGGGGAATTACGAGCAGTACTTC. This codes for CATSRVDRGNYEQYF.

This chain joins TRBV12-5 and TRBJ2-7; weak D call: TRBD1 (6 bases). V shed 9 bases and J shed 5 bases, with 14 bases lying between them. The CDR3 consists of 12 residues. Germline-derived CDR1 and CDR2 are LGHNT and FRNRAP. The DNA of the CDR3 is TGTGCTAGCAAACAGGGTTGGCACGAGCAGTACTTC. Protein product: CASKQGWHEQYF.

As DNA, the CDR3 is TGTGCCAGTAGTGGAGCTGTCGGCGCAACTAATGAAAAACTGTTTTTT. It yields the protein CASSGAVGATNEKLFF. The genes are TRBV19 and TRBJ1-4; the D is unclear. The CDR3 is 16 amino acids. Germline CDR1 LNHDA, CDR2 SQIVND (reference sequence). V lost 5 bases to trimming and J lost 0 bases, with 13 bases between them.

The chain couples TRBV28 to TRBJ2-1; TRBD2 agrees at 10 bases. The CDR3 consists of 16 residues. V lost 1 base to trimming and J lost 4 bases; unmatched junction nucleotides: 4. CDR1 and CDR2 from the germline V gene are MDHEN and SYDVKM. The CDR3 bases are TGTGCCAGCAGTTTATTCTCTAGCGGGAGTTACAATGAGCAGTTCTTC. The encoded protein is CASSLFSSGSYNEQFF.

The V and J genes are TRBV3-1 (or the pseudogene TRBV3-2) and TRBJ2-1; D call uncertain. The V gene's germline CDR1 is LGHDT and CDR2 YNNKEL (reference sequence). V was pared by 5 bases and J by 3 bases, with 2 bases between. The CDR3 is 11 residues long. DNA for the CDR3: TGTGCCAGCAGCTACTACAATGAGCAGTTCTTC. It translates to CASSYYNEQFF.